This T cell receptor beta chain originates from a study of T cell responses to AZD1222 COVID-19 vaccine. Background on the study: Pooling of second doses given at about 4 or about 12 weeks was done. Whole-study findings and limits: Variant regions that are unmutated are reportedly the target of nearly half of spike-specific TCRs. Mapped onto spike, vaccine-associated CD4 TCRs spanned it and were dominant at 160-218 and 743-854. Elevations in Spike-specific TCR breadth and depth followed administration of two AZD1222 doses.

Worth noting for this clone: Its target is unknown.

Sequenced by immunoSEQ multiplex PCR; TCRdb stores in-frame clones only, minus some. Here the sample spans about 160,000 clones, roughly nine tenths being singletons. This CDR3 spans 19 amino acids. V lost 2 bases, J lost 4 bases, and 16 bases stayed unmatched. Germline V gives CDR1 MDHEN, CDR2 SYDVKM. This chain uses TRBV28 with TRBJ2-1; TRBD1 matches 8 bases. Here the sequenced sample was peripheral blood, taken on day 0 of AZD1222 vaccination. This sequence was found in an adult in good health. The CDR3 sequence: CASSLGPLGTGKEYNEQFF. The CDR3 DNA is TGTGCCAGCAGTTTAGGACCACTCGGGACAGGCAAGGAATACAATGAGCAGTTCTTC.